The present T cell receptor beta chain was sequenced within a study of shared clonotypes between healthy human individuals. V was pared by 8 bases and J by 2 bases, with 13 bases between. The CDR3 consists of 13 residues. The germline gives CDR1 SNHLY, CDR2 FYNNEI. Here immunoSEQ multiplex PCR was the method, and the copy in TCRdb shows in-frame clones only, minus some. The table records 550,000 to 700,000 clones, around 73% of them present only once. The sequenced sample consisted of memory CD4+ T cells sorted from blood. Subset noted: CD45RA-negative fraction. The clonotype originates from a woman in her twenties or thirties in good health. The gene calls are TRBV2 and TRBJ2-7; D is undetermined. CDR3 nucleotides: TGTGCCAGCCTCCGCGCCAGTACCTACGAGCAGTACTTC. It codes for CASLRASTYEQYF.